This T cell receptor (beta chain) came from a study of blood T cell repertoires in COVID-19. Study-wide background: Acute-phase and convalescent COVID-19 samples originated in the United States, Italy and Spain. In each case, the material was cDNA or gDNA derived from T cells, B-cell-depleted T cells, or PBMCs.

This CDR3 is built from 12 residues. V dropped 6 bases and J dropped 9 bases, with 12 bases sitting between them. In the original workflow: Using reference gene primer amplification, nucleated cell counts were estimated. Measured with immunoSEQ multiplex PCR; TCRdb has only the in-frame clones, and not every one. From that table come the V and J calls and clone size; the DNA was used to work out D and trimming. The sample contains about 140,000 clones, around 80% of which appear only once. Material for sequencing was peripheral blood. This receptor was obtained from a woman between 55 and 75 years old with acute or convalescent COVID-19. V gene TRBV12-3 or TRBV12-4 combines with J gene TRBJ2-1, with no clear D. In DNA, the CDR3 is TGTGCCAGCAGCCGAGCGAGAACTGAGCAGTTCTTC. Translated: CASSRARTEQFF.